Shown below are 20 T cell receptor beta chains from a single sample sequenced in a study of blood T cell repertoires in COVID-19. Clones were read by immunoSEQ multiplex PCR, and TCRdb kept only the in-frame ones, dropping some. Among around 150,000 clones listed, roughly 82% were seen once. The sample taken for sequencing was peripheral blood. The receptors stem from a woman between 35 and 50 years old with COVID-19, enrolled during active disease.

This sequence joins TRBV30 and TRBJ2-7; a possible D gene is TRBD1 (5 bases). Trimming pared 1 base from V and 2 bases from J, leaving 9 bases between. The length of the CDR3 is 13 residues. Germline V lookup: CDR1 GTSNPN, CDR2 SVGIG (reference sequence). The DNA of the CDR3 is TGTGCCTGGAGTGAGGGGCTAACCTACGAGCAGTACTTC. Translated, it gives CAWSEGLTYEQYF.

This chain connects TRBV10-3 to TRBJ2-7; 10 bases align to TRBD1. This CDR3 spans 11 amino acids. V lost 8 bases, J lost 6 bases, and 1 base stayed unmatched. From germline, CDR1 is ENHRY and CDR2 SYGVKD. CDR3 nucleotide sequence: TGTGCCATCGGGACAGGGGTCGAGCAGTACGTC. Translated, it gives CAIGTGVEQYV.

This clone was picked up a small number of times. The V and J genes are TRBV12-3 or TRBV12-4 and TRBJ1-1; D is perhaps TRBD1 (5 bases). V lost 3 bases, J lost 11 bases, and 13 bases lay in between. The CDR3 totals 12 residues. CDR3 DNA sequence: TGTGCCAGCAGTTTTGGGGGGTTCGATGCTTTCTTT. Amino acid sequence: CASSFGGFDAFF.

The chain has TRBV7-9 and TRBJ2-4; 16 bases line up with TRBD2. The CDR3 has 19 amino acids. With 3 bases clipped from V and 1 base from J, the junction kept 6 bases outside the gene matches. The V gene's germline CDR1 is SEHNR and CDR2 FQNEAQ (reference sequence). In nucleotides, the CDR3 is TGTGCCAGCAGCTTGGCGGGACTAGCGGGAGGGCCGGCCAAAAACATTCAGTACTTC. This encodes CASSLAGLAGGPAKNIQYF.

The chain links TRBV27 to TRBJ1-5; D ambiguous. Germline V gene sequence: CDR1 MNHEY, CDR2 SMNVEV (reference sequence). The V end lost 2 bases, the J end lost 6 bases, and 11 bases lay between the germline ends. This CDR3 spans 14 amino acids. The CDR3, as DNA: TGTGCCAGCAGTTTAGCGGGGTTCGGTCAGCCCCAGCATTTT. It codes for CASSLAGFGQPQHF.

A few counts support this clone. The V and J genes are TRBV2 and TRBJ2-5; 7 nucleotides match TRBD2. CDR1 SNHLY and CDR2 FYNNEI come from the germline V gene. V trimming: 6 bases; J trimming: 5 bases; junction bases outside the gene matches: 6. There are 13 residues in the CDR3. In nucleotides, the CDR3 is TGTGCCAGCAGAATCGGGGGGTTGGAGACCCAGTACTTC. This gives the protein CASRIGGLETQYF.

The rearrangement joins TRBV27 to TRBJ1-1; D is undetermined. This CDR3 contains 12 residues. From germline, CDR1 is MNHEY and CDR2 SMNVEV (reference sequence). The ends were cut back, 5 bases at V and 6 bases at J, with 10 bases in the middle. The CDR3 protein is CASSQRGSEAFF. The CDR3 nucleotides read TGTGCCAGCAGTCAGCGGGGTTCTGAAGCTTTCTTT.

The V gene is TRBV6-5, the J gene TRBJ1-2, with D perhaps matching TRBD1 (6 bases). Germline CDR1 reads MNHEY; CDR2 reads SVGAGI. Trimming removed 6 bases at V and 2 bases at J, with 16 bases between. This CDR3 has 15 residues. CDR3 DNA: TGTGCCAGCAGCTCCCAAGGGGGGGGAAACTATGGCTACACCTTC. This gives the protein CASSSQGGGNYGYTF.

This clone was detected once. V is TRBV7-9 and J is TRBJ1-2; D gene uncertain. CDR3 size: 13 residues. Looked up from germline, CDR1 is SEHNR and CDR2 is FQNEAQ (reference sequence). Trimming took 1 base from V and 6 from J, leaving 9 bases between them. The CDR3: CASSLGVLDGYTF. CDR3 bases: TGTGCCAGCAGCTTAGGTGTTCTCGATGGCTACACCTTC.

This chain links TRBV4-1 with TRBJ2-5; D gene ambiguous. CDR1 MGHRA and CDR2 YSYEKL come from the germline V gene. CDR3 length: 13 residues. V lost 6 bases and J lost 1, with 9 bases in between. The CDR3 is CASRSESQETQYF. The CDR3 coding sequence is TGCGCCAGCAGGAGCGAATCCCAAGAGACCCAGTACTTC.

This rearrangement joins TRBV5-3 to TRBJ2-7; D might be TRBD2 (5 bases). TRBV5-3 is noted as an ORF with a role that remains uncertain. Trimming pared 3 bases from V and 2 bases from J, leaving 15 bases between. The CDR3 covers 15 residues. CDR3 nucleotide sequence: TGTGCCAGAAGCTCGAGCGGAAGACCTACCTACGAGCAGTACTTC. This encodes CARSSSGRPTYEQYF.

The DNA of the CDR3 is TGTGCGACTGCGGCAGCCTCTGGAAACACCATATATTTT. It translates to CATAAASGNTIYF. The V call is TRBV10-3, the J call TRBJ1-3; no firm D call. Germline assignment: CDR1 ENHRY and CDR2 SYGVKD. The CDR3 sequence is 13 residues long.

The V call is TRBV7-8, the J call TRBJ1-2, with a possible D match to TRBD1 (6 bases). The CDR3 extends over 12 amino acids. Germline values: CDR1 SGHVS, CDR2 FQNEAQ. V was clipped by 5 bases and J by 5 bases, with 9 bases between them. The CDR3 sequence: CASSEDRYGYTF. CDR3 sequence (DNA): TGTGCCAGCAGCGAGGACAGATATGGCTACACCTTC.

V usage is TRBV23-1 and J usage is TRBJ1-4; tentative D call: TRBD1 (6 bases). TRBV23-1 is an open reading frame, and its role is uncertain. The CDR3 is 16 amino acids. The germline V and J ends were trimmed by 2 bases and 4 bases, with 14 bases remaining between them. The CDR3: CASSQNPDRCNEKLFF. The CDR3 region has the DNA TGCGCCAGCAGTCAAAATCCCGACAGGTGTAATGAAAAACTGTTTTTT.

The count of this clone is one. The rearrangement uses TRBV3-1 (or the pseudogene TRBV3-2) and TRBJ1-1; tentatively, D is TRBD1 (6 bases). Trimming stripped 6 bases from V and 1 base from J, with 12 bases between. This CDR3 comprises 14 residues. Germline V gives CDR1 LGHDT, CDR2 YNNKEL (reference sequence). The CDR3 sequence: CASRPDRQNTEAFF. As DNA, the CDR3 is TGTGCCAGCAGACCGGACAGACAGAACACTGAAGCTTTCTTT.

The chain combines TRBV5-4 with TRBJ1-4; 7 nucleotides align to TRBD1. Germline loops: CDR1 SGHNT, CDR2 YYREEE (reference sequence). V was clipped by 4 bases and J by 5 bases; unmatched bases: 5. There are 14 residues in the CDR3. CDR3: CASSEQGPNEKLFF. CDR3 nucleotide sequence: TGTGCCAGCAGCGAACAGGGGCCAAATGAAAAACTGTTTTTT.

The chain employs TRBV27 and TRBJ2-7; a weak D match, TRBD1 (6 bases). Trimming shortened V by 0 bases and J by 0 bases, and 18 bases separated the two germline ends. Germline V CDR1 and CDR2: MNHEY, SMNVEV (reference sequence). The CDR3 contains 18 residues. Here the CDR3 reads CASSLSCPGHQPSYEQYF. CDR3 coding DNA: TGTGCCAGCAGTTTATCGTGTCCGGGACACCAACCCTCCTACGAGCAGTACTTC.

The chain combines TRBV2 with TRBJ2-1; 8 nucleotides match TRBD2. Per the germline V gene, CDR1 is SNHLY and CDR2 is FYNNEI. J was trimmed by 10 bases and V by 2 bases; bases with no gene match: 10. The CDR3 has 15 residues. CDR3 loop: CASSETRAGVSEQFF. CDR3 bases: TGTGCCAGCAGTGAAACCAGAGCGGGAGTATCCGAGCAGTTCTTC.

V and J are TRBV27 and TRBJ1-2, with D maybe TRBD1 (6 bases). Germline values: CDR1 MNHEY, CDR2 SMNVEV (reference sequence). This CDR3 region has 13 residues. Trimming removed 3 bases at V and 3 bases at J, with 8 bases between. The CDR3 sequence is CASSLGAHYGYTF. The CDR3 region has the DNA TGTGCCAGCAGTTTGGGGGCGCACTATGGCTACACCTTC.

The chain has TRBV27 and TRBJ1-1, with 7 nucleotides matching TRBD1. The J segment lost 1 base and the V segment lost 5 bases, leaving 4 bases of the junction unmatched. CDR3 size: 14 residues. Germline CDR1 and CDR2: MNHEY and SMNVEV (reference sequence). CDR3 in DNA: TGTGCCAGCAGTCCACGGACAGGGAACACTGAAGCTTTCTTT. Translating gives CASSPRTGNTEAFF.